One TCR beta chain is described in this entry. It has no known antigen specificity. The record has no base qualities; no much larger clone is one base away. Each collaborating institution followed its own protocols to collect whole blood in K2EDTA tubes. Collaborator samples were shipped for TCRbeta analysis as frozen whole blood, isolated PBMCs, or DNA extracted from either sample type. The sample originates from a study of blood T cell repertoires in COVID-19 (dated by TCRdb to 2018 to 2020). Study-level background: Collaborator samples came from the United States, Italy and Spain and covered acute and convalescent phases of COVID-19. The repertoires were made available in a free public database intended to serve as a resource for research on the immune response to SARS-CoV-2. Nearly every sample came with metadata listing a de-identified subject ID, COVID-19 status, age in years and sex. The material from the prospective study consisted of cDNA or gDNA derived from T cells, B-cell-depleted T cells, or PBMCs. The samples were drawn from the first 160 participants of the ongoing ImmuneRACE study and from 1,200 or so subjects provided by 6 global collaborators. HLA class I and class II types, where available, came from metadata supplied by the sample provider rather than from assay-based typing. Deeply sampled blood TCRbeta repertoires from subjects exposed to, actively infected with, or recovered from COVID-19 were included in the dataset.

General study outcomes and caveats: The amount of clinical and demographic metadata varied by source and participant and was provided uncurated.

Taken from cysteine to phenylalanine, the CDR3 has 12 residues. The read is trimmed to its CDR3 DNA, 36 bases read in frame from base 1. Trimming at the junction amounts to 1 base on V and 5 bases on J, and the germline ends lie 5 bases apart. CDR1 and CDR2 were assigned from the germline V gene (reference sequence) as LGHDT and YNNKEL. The immunoSEQ Assay, a bias-controlled multiplex PCR, was used to amplify TCRbeta CDR3 regions from genomic DNA. On the study's bioinformatics: Within the assay, amplification of reference gene primers was used to estimate how many nucleated cells each sample contained. Sequence reads were collapsed and filtered to measure the absolute abundance of every unique TCRbeta CDR3 rearrangement. For each sample, productive Simpson clonality was calculated as the square root of Simpson's diversity index across productive rearrangements. In its TCRdb copy, this immuneACCESS table keeps in-frame sequences only and misses some clones. Where compared with another copy, unresolved V genes explain less than half of these, and the others have no known cause. The V and J calls and the clone size are those of that table, but D and trimming were determined from the DNA. The sample table lists 95,000 to 110,000 clones, 80% to 95% of them with a count of one. Roughly 1.3% of the sample comes from the top ten.

Sequencing was performed on peripheral blood. The source of this sequence is a woman aged 30 to 39 with acute or convalescent COVID-19. The chain uses TRBV3-1 (or the pseudogene TRBV3-2) and TRBJ2-5, with no D gene named confidently. The CDR3 loop reads CASSQGQETQYF. The DNA is TGTGCCAGCAGCCAAGGCCAGGAGACCCAGTACTTC.